This TCR beta chain was documented in a study of T cells in narcolepsy. This clone was detected only once. What it recognizes is unknown. Clones were sequenced by immunoSEQ multiplex PCR, and TCRdb holds only the in-frame ones, with some missing. The sample has about 34,000 clones, approximately 78% seen once; the top ten hold just under 2.5%. Whole-study results and caveats: Autoreactive HCRT-specific and TRIB2-specific clonotypes were marked in same-patient CSF-versus-blood CD4+ comparisons.

The CDR3 length is 14 residues. Trimming removed 2 bases at V and 1 base at J, with 10 bases between. Germline-derived CDR1 and CDR2 are SGHRS and YFSETQ. The chain links TRBV5-1 to TRBJ2-7; no firm D call. The source of this sequence is a human donor with narcolepsy. Sequenced input: CD45RA- memory CD4+ T cells from PBMCs. This CDR3 reads CASSLIGRSYEQYF. The DNA for the CDR3 is TGCGCCAGCAGCTTAATTGGGCGATCCTACGAGCAGTACTTC.